Following are 6 T cell receptor beta chains from one sample sequenced in a study of immune cell composition in non-small cell lung cancer. TCRdb keeps only in-frame clones here, not all; method: immunoSEQ multiplex PCR. The data hold under 9,000 clones, with just under 70% observed a single time. Material: lung tumor tissue. Receptors were obtained from a human donor with non-small cell lung cancer.

The V and J genes are TRBV2 and TRBJ1-3; D perhaps matches TRBD1 (6 bases). CDR3 length: 16 amino acids. Trimming removed 4 bases from V and 0 bases from J, with 13 bases in between. Germline values: CDR1 SNHLY, CDR2 FYNNEI. The CDR3 loop is CASSGSRQVSGNTIYF. The CDR3, as DNA: TGTGCCAGCAGTGGCTCCCGACAGGTCTCTGGAAACACCATATATTTT.

The CDR3 here is CASSLEATRGLAGELFF. The DNA of the CDR3 is TGTGCCAGCAGCTTGGAGGCGACTAGGGGGCTCGCCGGGGAGCTGTTTTTT. This chain links TRBV5-5 with TRBJ2-2, with D maybe TRBD1 (7 bases). The CDR3 extends over 17 amino acids. CDR1 is SGHKS and CDR2 is YYEKEE in the germline V gene (reference sequence). The V end lost 0 bases, the J end lost 6 bases, and 18 bases lay between the germline ends.

J is TRBJ2-7 and V is TRBV2; 7 bases line up with TRBD2. Germline V gene sequence: CDR1 SNHLY, CDR2 FYNNEI. V lost 0 bases and J lost 0; bases outside the gene matches: 2. The CDR3 sequence is 15 residues long. Written as DNA, the CDR3 is TGTGCCAGCAGTGAAGCGGGAGGGAGCTCCTACGAGCAGTACTTC. Protein: CASSEAGGSSYEQYF.

The J gene is TRBJ1-5, the V gene TRBV6-5, with D possibly TRBD1 on 6 matching bases. The CDR3 is 14 residues long. Germline CDR1 and CDR2: MNHEY and SVGAGI. The V end was cut by 2 bases, the J end by 3 bases, with 8 bases between. Here the CDR3 DNA reads TGTGCCAGCAGTTACCGGACAGTCAATCAGCCCCAGCATTTT. Protein: CASSYRTVNQPQHF.

The chain couples TRBV11-2 to TRBJ2-7, with D possibly being TRBD2 (5 bases). This CDR3 region has 16 residues. Germline V gives CDR1 SGHAT, CDR2 FQNNGV. Trimming removed 0 bases at V and 4 bases at J, with 16 bases between. The CDR3 DNA follows: TGTGCCAGCAGCTTAGATACTTCTAGCTTGGGTTACGAGCAGTACTTC. Its translation: CASSLDTSSLGYEQYF.

The chain carries TRBV11-3 and TRBJ1-1; D possibly corresponds to TRBD1 (5 bases). Germline CDR1 and CDR2: SGHNT and YENEEA. Trimming cost V 2 bases and J 1 base, with 8 bases left between them. The CDR3 consists of 14 residues. CDR3 loop: CASSLQGQNTEAFF. The DNA of the CDR3 is TGTGCCAGCAGCTTACAGGGCCAGAACACTGAAGCTTTCTTT. Variable domain in full (rest from reference TRBV11-3 and TRBJ1-1): EAGVVQSPRYKIIEKKQPVAFWCNPISGHNTLYWYLQNLGQGPELLIRYENEEAVDDSQLPKDRFSAERLKGVDSTLKIQPAELGDSAVYLCASSLQGQNTEAFFGQGTRLTVV.